The 20 T cell receptor beta chains below all came from one sample that was sequenced in a study of T-cell reconstitution after alpha-beta-depleted transplantation in children. Using unique molecular identifiers, the investigators prepared the TCRbeta library. TCRdb processed the PCR reads anew with MiXCR; each CDR3 protein has one entry. Among nearly 350,000 distinct CDR3 sequences listed, about 16% were seen once. Sequences were derived from PBMCs, mostly from graft donor cells, sampled 360 days after TCRalphabeta/CD19-depleted stem cell transplant. The source of these receptors is a male patient aged 2-15 years who had a stem cell transplant for acute lymphoblastic leukemia, so the T cells may come from the graft donor.

The V and J genes are TRBV21-1 and TRBJ1-2; TRBD1 is the table's D call and was not checked against the DNA. TRBV21-1 is shown as a pseudogene. This CDR3 spans 18 amino acids. The CDR3 DNA is TGTGCCAGCAGCAAAGTTGGGGAGGAGACAGGAGCTAACTATGGCTACACCTTC. Its translation is CASSKVGEETGANYGYTF.

The V call is TRBV20-1, the J call TRBJ1-1; 7 positions agree with TRBD1. After removal of 4 bases from V and 1 base from J, the junction contained 12 bases not matched to a gene. The CDR3 length is 16 residues. The germline V gene encodes CDR1 DFQATT and CDR2 SNEGSKA (reference sequence). DNA of the CDR3: TGCAGTGCTACTTCCCTGGGACAGCCTTGGAACACTGAAGCTTTCTTT. The encoded protein is CSATSLGQPWNTEAFF.

With respect to this clonotype: This could be a read error, since a much larger clone is one nucleotide away. V and J are TRBV28 and TRBJ2-5; 9 nucleotides agree with TRBD2. The CDR3 spans 13 residues. From germline, CDR1 is MDHEN and CDR2 SYDVKM. CDR3 nucleotide sequence: TGTGCCAGCGGTTTTGCGGGAGGGGAGACCCAGTACTTC. Translating it yields CASGFAGGETQYF.

The rearrangement uses TRBV9 and TRBJ1-2, with unresolved D. This CDR3 contains 14 residues. Germline CDR1 and CDR2: SGDLS and YYNGEE. Trimming removed 3 bases at V and 6 bases at J, with 15 bases between. Written as DNA, the CDR3 is TGTGCCAGCAGCGCCCCTCACGTGAGGGATGGCTACACCTTC. Protein product: CASSAPHVRDGYTF.

The DNA of the CDR3 is TGCAGTGCTAGGCGCCGGACAGCTCCAGGGTGGAATGAGCAGTTCTTC. Its protein is CSARRRTAPGWNEQFF. The J gene is TRBJ2-1, the V gene TRBV20-1; the D gene is possibly TRBD1 (6 bases). CDR1 is DFQATT, CDR2 SNEGSKA, per germline (reference sequence). The CDR3 spans 16 residues. Trimming took 3 bases from V and 7 from J, leaving 22 bases between them.

This clonotype was detected a few times. CDR3 sequence (DNA): TGCGCCAGCAGCGGCGCGGGACAGGGGGCTGAAGCTTTCTTT. This translates into CASSGAGQGAEAFF. V usage is TRBV5-1 and J usage is TRBJ1-1, with 11 bases matching TRBD1. CDR3 length: 14 amino acids. Trimming cost V 4 bases and J 6 bases; bases outside gene matches: 5. The germline V gene has CDR1 SGHRS and CDR2 YFSETQ.

The chain has TRBV7-9 and TRBJ1-6, with a tentative D call TRBD1 (5 bases). Trimming shortened V by 1 base and J by 9 bases, and 10 bases separated the two germline ends. This CDR3 region has 14 residues. Germline CDR1 and CDR2: SEHNR and FQNEAQ (reference sequence). CDR3 in DNA: TGTGCCAGCAGCTTAGGAGGGGTTGGTTCACCCCTCCACTTT. It yields the protein CASSLGGVGSPLHF.

Only a few counts were recorded for this clonotype. This chain connects TRBV4-3 to TRBJ2-5, with D unclear. The CDR3 runs 15 residues. Per germline, CDR1 LGHNA and CDR2 YSLEER. The germline V and J ends were trimmed by 0 bases and 2 bases, with 10 bases remaining between them. The CDR3 spells CASSQDVGIQETQYF. CDR3 nucleotides: TGCGCCAGCAGCCAAGATGTCGGTATTCAAGAGACCCAGTACTTC.

The sample holds a few counts of this clonotype. V gene TRBV5-1 combines with J gene TRBJ2-7; D is uncertain. The V gene's germline CDR1 is SGHRS and CDR2 YFSETQ. The CDR3 covers 12 residues. V lost 1 base to trimming and J lost 6 bases, with 8 bases between them. CDR3 nucleotides: TGCGCCAGCAGCTTGTCCGGGCCCGAGCAGTACTTC. Its translation is CASSLSGPEQYF. The whole variable domain, remainder taken from reference TRBV5-1 and TRBJ2-7, is KAGVTQTPRYLIKTRGQQVTLSCSPISGHRSVSWYQQTPGQGLQFLFEYFSETQRNKGNFPGRFSGRQFSNSRSEMNVSTLELGDSALYLCASSLSGPEQYFGPGTRLTVT.

This chain connects TRBV7-9 to TRBJ2-7, with 7 bases matching TRBD2. The CDR3 spans 13 residues. Germline V gives CDR1 SEHNR, CDR2 FQNEAQ (reference sequence). V was pared by 8 bases and J by 2 bases, with 6 bases of the junction left unmatched. DNA for the CDR3: TGTGCCAGCCGGGCTAGCGGCCCCTACGAGCAGTACTTC. Encoded protein: CASRASGPYEQYF.

This clonotype has at least ten counts. The rearrangement joins TRBV29-1 to TRBJ2-5; TRBD1 matches at 8 bases. The CDR3 is 20 residues long. The germline V gene encodes CDR1 SQVTM and CDR2 ANQGSEA. Unmatched junction bases numbered 24, after V lost 1 base and J lost 5 bases. The CDR3 reads CSVEGGTEGTGQILAETQYF. The CDR3 DNA reads TGCAGCGTTGAAGGGGGTACCGAAGGGACAGGTCAGATACTGGCGGAGACCCAGTACTTC.

The chain carries TRBV28 and TRBJ2-7, with no clear D. The V and J ends lost 0 bases and 4 bases respectively, with 7 bases between them. Germline lookup yields CDR1 MDHEN and CDR2 SYDVKM. CDR3 length: 13 amino acids. The CDR3 reads CASSLWLGYEQYF. CDR3 bases: TGTGCCAGCAGTTTATGGCTTGGATACGAGCAGTACTTC.

The CDR3 nucleotides read TGTGCCAGCAGCCCTTTGGGGGGGGTCGGTTACGAGCAGTACTTC. The encoded protein is CASSPLGGVGYEQYF. The rearrangement links TRBV7-9 to TRBJ2-7; 7 bases align to TRBD2. Trimming took 5 bases from V and 4 from J; bases not matched to a gene: 11. Germline V gene sequence: CDR1 SEHNR, CDR2 FQNEAQ (reference sequence). The CDR3 spans 15 residues.

The table lists this clonotype with a count of one. The V and J genes are TRBV15 and TRBJ2-7, with D possibly being TRBD2 (6 bases). V was shortened by 3 bases and J by 3 bases, with 9 bases between the two germline ends. The CDR3 spans 13 residues. Germline CDR1 is LNHNV and CDR2 is YYDKDF (reference sequence). As DNA, the CDR3 is TGTGCCACCAGCAGGGGACTTCGCTACGAGCAGTACTTC. The encoded protein is CATSRGLRYEQYF.

The chain is built from TRBV6-1 and TRBJ1-2; 8 positions match TRBD1. V lost 7 bases to trimming and J lost 4 bases; unmatched junction nucleotides: 5. The CDR3 sequence is 13 residues long. Germline V lookup: CDR1 MNHNS, CDR2 SASEGT. The CDR3 coding sequence is TGTGCCAGCACTCGACAGGGGAGCTATGGCTACACCTTC. It codes for CASTRQGSYGYTF.

The V and J genes are TRBV27 and TRBJ2-5, with D uncertain. The CDR3 runs to 13 residues. Trimming shortened V by 3 bases and J by 7 bases, and 12 bases separated the two germline ends. CDR1 MNHEY and CDR2 SMNVEV come from the germline V gene (reference sequence). CDR3 nucleotides: TGTGCCAGCAGTTTCCGGAGAGATGGGACCCAGTACTTC. Translating gives CASSFRRDGTQYF.

This clonotype was detected a few times. This chain connects TRBV7-3 to TRBJ2-2, with 10 bases identical to TRBD1. The CDR3 is 16 amino acids. V trimming: 5 bases; J trimming: 4 bases; junction bases outside the gene matches: 7. CDR1 is SGHTA, CDR2 FQGTGA, per germline. Here the CDR3 reads CASSKDRGPGTGELFF. CDR3 coding DNA: TGTGCCAGCAGCAAAGACAGGGGGCCGGGCACCGGGGAGCTGTTTTTT.

This clonotype appeared many times. V gene TRBV5-6 combines with J gene TRBJ2-7; 7 nucleotides line up with TRBD2. V lost 2 bases, J lost 3 bases, and 8 bases stayed unmatched. Germline V lookup: CDR1 SGHDT, CDR2 YYEEEE. The CDR3 consists of 15 residues. DNA for the CDR3: TGTGCCAGCAGCTTTATTCCCAGCGGGGACTACGAGCAGTACTTC. It codes for CASSFIPSGDYEQYF.

This clonotype was found a few times. V and J are TRBV5-6 and TRBJ2-3; TRBD2 agrees at 8 bases. Trimming at V came to 2 bases and at J to 6 bases, leaving 5 bases not matched to a gene. CDR1 and CDR2 (germline): SGHDT, YYEEEE. This CDR3 is 14 amino acids long. The CDR3 protein is CASSFGTRLDTQYF. CDR3 bases: TGTGCCAGCAGCTTCGGGACTAGGTTGGATACGCAGTATTTT.

This clonotype was seen a few times. DNA of the CDR3: TGTGCCAGCAGTTTTCGGGAGGGACGCACAGATACGCAGTATTTT. Protein product: CASSFREGRTDTQYF. The chain has TRBV6-5 and TRBJ2-3, with TRBD2 matching over 8 bases. The CDR3 is 15 amino acids. Germline V gene data show CDR1 as MNHEY and CDR2 as SVGAGI. V lost 4 bases and J lost 1; bases outside the gene matches: 4.